This note documents a single TCR beta chain sequence. The data originate from a study of T cell changes during pregnancy in multiple sclerosis. Profiled with immunoSEQ multiplex PCR; TCRdb holds only in-frame clones, not every one. The profile shows around 55,000 clones, around 93% of them singletons. Trimming stripped 8 bases from V and 7 bases from J, with 18 bases between. The CDR3 contains 14 residues. Looked up from germline, CDR1 is SEHNR and CDR2 is FQNEAQ (reference sequence). The J gene is TRBJ1-3, the V gene TRBV7-9, with D unclear. The sequencing here drew on CD8+ T cells from peripheral blood mononuclear cells, taken in the second trimester of pregnancy. This TCR came from a female donor with multiple sclerosis, enrolled in a pregnancy study. CDR3 in amino acids: CASPGPLQSNTIYF. The CDR3, as DNA: TGTGCCAGCCCTGGGCCACTCCAATCCAACACCATATATTTT.